The rows below give T cell receptor beta chains drawn from one sample of a study of blood T cell repertoires in COVID-19. Using immunoSEQ multiplex PCR, the repertoire was profiled, and TCRdb retains in-frame clones only, with some absent. The sample lists approximately 31,000 clones, 90% occurring once. The sequenced sample was peripheral blood. These receptors came from a human donor in a cohort sampled during active COVID-19. CDR3s include the opening cysteine and the closing phenylalanine or tryptophan. D genes are given only for firm matches. Where a row states a size, it is once, few, many or the class of an expanded clone; other rows omit it.

abundance,d_gene,j_gene,v_gene,CDR3nt,CDR3aa
.,.,TRBJ1-1,TRBV7-9,TGTGCCAGCAGCTTGGCAGGGAATACTGAAGCTTTCTTT,CASSLAGNTEAFF
.,TRBD1,TRBJ1-1,TRBV14,TGTGCCAGCAGCCAAGATATATACAGGGGCGATAACACTGAAGCTTTCTTT,CASSQDIYRGDNTEAFF
.,.,TRBJ1-2,TRBV19,TGTGCCAGTAGTAATGGGCAGCACTATGGCTACACCTTC,CASSNGQHYGYTF
once,.,TRBJ2-1,TRBV5-4,TGTGCCAGCAGCTTCGGGTCCGGGAGCGTTTCCTACAATGAGCAGTTCTTC,CASSFGSGSVSYNEQFF
.,TRBD2,TRBJ2-2,TRBV5-4,TGTGCCAGCAGCTTCGGTTTAGGTAGCGGGAGAACCGGGGAGCTGTTTTTT,CASSFGLGSGRTGELFF
.,TRBD2,TRBJ2-7,TRBV27,TGTGCCAGCAGTCTGCATCTAGCGGGAGGACCATACGAGCAGTACTTC,CASSLHLAGGPYEQYF
.,.,TRBJ1-6,TRBV28,TGTGCCAGCAGCCGAGGACAGCCCTCCAAAGCCCTCCACTTT,CASSRGQPSKALHF
medium-sized,TRBD2,TRBJ2-7,TRBV24-1,TGTGCCACCAGTGATGGGACTAGCGGTTACGAGCAGTACTTC,CATSDGTSGYEQYF
.,TRBD1,TRBJ1-2,TRBV6-2/TRBV6-3,TGTGCCAGCAGTCCACAGGGGTACTATGGCTACACCTTC,CASSPQGYYGYTF
.,TRBD2,TRBJ2-1,TRBV12-3/TRBV12-4,TGTGCCAGCAGTTTAAACGGGAGGGTCTTC,CASSLNGRVF
.,TRBD1,TRBJ2-2,TRBV7-6,TGTGCCAGCAGCGGCCCAGGGACAGCGGACGGGGAGCTGTTTTTT,CASSGPGTADGELFF
.,.,TRBJ1-6,TRBV9,TGTGCCAGCAGCCCACCCGGCCGGGTTGGATCACCCCTCCACTTT,CASSPPGRVGSPLHF
once,.,TRBJ1-2,TRBV2,TGTGCCAGCAGAGCGGGGTATGGCTACACCTTC,CASRAGYGYTF
.,.,TRBJ2-3,TRBV12-5,TGTGCTAGTGTCCCCACAGGGTCTAGCACAGATACGCAGTATTTT,CASVPTGSSTDTQYF
.,TRBD1,TRBJ2-1,TRBV6-2/TRBV6-3,TGTGCCAGCAGTTCCGGACAGGGGGTAAATGAGCAGTTCTTC,CASSSGQGVNEQFF
.,TRBD2,TRBJ2-2,TRBV3-1/TRBV3-2,TGTGCCAGCAGCCAAGATTTAAGCGGGATTACCGGGGAGCTGTTTTTT,CASSQDLSGITGELFF
.,TRBD1,TRBJ1-2,TRBV7-2,TGTGCCAGCACCCGGGACAGGGGAGTCTATGGCTACACCTTC,CASTRDRGVYGYTF
.,.,TRBJ2-5,TRBV11-2,TGTGCCAGCAGCGCGAGTGGGGGGTGGCAGGAGACCCAGTACTTC,CASSASGGWQETQYF
few,.,TRBJ2-7,TRBV29-1,TGCAGCGTGGAGGCAGGCGACACCTACGAGCAGTACTTC,CSVEAGDTYEQYF
.,.,TRBJ2-2,TRBV5-4,TGTGCCAGCAGCTGGGGAGACACCGGGGAGCTGTTTTTT,CASSWGDTGELFF